In its sample, the clone carrying this T cell receptor (beta chain) was seen a few times. Some clones are missing from TCRdb's copy, which holds only in-frame ones; the method was immunoSEQ multiplex PCR. Among roughly 100,000 clones listed, about 88% were seen once. Germline V gene data show CDR1 as LNHDA and CDR2 as SQIVND (reference sequence). The CDR3 contains 15 residues. Unmatched junction bases numbered 8, after V lost 6 bases and J lost 2 bases. The data were taken from a study of blood T cell repertoires in COVID-19. The wider study: There were acute and convalescent COVID-19 samples, and they came from the United States, Italy and Spain.

This chain uses TRBV19 with TRBJ2-7, with TRBD1 matching over 9 bases. Specimen: peripheral blood. The clonotype originates from a woman older than 75 with active COVID-19. CDR3 in DNA: TGTGCCAGTAGCTTGACAGGGGGTAGTACCTACGAGCAGTACTTC. This gives the protein CASSLTGGSTYEQYF.